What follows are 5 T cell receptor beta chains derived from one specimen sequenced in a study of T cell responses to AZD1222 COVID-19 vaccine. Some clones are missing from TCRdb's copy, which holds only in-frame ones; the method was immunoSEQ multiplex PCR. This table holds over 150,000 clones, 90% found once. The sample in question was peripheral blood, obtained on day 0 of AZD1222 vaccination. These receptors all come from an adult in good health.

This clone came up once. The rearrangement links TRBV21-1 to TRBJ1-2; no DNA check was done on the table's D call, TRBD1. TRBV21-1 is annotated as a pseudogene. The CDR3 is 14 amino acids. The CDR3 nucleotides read TGTGCCAGCAGCAAAGCGCGTTCTGCAGGTGGCTACACCTTC. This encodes CASSKARSAGGYTF.

The CDR3 here is CASSLEIRQDLHF. The CDR3 nucleotides read TGTGCCAGCAGCTTAGAGATCCGACAGGACCTCCACTTT. This rearrangement joins TRBV7-9 to TRBJ1-6; possible D gene TRBD1, 6 bases. This CDR3 has 13 amino acids. The germline gives CDR1 SEHNR, CDR2 FQNEAQ (reference sequence). V was pared by 1 base and J by 15 bases, with 13 bases between.

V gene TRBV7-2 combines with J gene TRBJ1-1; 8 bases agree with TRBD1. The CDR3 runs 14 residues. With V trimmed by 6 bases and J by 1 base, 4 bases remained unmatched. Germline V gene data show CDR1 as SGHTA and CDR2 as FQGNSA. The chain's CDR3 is CASSTGGSNTEAFF. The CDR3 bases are TGTGCCAGCAGTACAGGGGGTTCGAACACTGAAGCTTTCTTT.

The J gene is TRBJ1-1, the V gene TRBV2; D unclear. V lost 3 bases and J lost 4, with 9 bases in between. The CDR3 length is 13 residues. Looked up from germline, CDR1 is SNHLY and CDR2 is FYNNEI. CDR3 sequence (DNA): TGTGCCAGCAGTGATTGGGTGGGCACTGAAGCTTTCTTT. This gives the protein CASSDWVGTEAFF.

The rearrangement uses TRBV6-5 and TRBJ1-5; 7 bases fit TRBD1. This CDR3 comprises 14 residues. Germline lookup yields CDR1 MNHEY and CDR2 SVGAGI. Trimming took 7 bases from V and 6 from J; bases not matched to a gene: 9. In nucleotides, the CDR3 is TGTGCCAGCAACCCAGGGGGGGGACGTCAGCCCCAGCATTTT. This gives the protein CASNPGGGRQPQHF.